This T cell receptor (beta chain) is drawn from a study of identical twins listed by TCRdb under 2016. Context from the whole study: TCR alpha and beta repertoires from monozygotic twins, unrelated adults of various ages and cord blood were deep-sequenced to test whether fetal clonotypes persist. Replicate twin experiments were performed at different times using different library preparation protocols to rule out contamination.

Every donor in the study was a healthy Caucasian. Three unrelated non-twin adults were additionally sequenced: a male aged 18 to 29, a male aged 50 to 59 and a female aged 50 to 59. Miltenyi CD45RO+ enrichment and human naive T-cell isolation kits were used to isolate memory (CD45RO+) and naive T cells from PBMC. Beyond this particular receptor, the publication reports: In monozygotic twins, recombination models systematically underestimated out-of-frame TCR alpha sharing, but the models matched the sharing seen between unrelated individuals. Zero-insertion analyses could be partly confounded by invariant T cells such as MAIT and iNKT, although diverse VJ usage argued against such confounding for most clonotypes. Abundant cord blood beta clonotypes carried fewer insertions; young adult naive repertoires showed a weaker similar trend, while memory repertoires showed none. Excess twin sharing in beta out-of-frame sequences was weaker because fewer shared sequences lowered the signal-to-noise ratio. Compared with coincidental sharing between unrelated individuals, an excess of low generation-probability sequences was observed among out-of-frame TCR alpha sequences shared between twins. Because the same donors could not be followed over many years, conclusions were based on cross-sectional statistical analysis.

Receptors were amplified or captured by 5' RACE. These reads were obtained on an Illumina HiSeq 2000. Template switching introduced a universal primer binding site; the final cDNA contained a unique molecular identifier, enabling accurate counting of TCR cDNA molecules. Specific primers in the conserved constant-segment region were used to synthesize first-strand cDNA for the TCR alpha and beta chains. Each cDNA library was double barcoded, with a SMART-Mk sample barcode plus Illumina barcodes, to control for contamination. TruSeq adapter sequences along with Illumina sample barcodes were introduced in two successive PCR steps. The Illumina HiSeq platform was used with custom primers to sequence TCR alpha and beta cDNA libraries. The published analysis was carried out like this. MiGEC processed the raw reads to extract unique molecular identifiers, while MiXCR was used to determine the CDR3 positions. Recombination models were inferred per individual with the repgenHMM and IGoR tools using an EM algorithm. Shared clonotype analysis was performed with the tcR package in R, normalizing sharing by the product of cloneset sizes. Out-of-frame nonproductive sequences were analyzed to study raw recombination free of thymic and clonal selection effects. TCRdb cleaned the public reads at Q25 with fastp, built clones with MiXCR and kept in-frame beta chains. Rows are combined by CDR3 protein, so each entry shows the most common genes and DNA. The V and J calls and clone size are TCRdb's, not the authors'. The sample profile shows fewer than 450,000 distinct CDR3 sequences; 9% of them were found once. The top ten clonotypes cover approximately 9.3% of the sample.

From the cysteine up to the phenylalanine, the CDR3 has a length of 15 residues. The DNA shown is the 45-base CDR3, in frame from base 1. Many counts were recorded for this clonotype. The antigen it recognizes is unknown. It has no much larger one-base neighbor in the sample; base qualities were not kept. The sequencing sample was made of naive T cells sorted from blood. Reading the label with the study, this specimen's cell subset or site is: cells isolated with a human naive T-cell isolation kit. The clonotype comes from a woman in her 50s in good health. The receptor chain draws on TRBV21-1 and TRBJ2-3; TRBD1, the table's D call, was not compared with the DNA. TRBV21-1 is a documented pseudogene. Here the CDR3 is given as CASAWTGGNTDTQYF. The bases are TGTGCCAGCGCCTGGACAGGGGGGAACACAGATACGCAGTATTTT.